One and the same sample provided the 15 T cell receptor beta chains below, sequenced in a study of shared clonotypes between healthy human individuals. Clones were read by immunoSEQ multiplex PCR, and TCRdb kept only the in-frame ones, dropping some. The sample includes 490,000 or so clones, 79% seen only once; the top ten take approximately 12%. What was sequenced was PBMCs. The receptors come from a woman aged 40 to 50 in good health. Some clones in this sample may be carry-over from other donors' samples.

The V call is TRBV4-1, the J call TRBJ1-1; tentatively, D is TRBD1 (5 bases). This CDR3 is built from 14 residues. Trimming took off 5 bases at V and 3 bases at J, with 13 bases between the two ends. Germline CDR1 and CDR2: MGHRA and YSYEKL. The CDR3 DNA is TGCGCCAGCAGCTTCTACTCCAGGGACACTGAAGCTTTCTTT. This gives the protein CASSFYSRDTEAFF.

V is TRBV5-5 and J is TRBJ2-1; D unresolved. Trimming shortened V by 3 bases and J by 0 bases, and 10 bases separated the two germline ends. The CDR3 is 15 amino acids. Germline CDR1 reads SGHKS; CDR2 reads YYEKEE (reference sequence). Written as DNA, the CDR3 is TGTGCCAGCAGCTCCCGTACGAGCTCCTACAATGAGCAGTTCTTC. It is translated as CASSSRTSSYNEQFF.

The V gene is TRBV18, the J gene TRBJ2-1; D gene unclear. The V gene lost 3 bases and the J gene lost 5 bases, with 11 bases spanning the gap. CDR3 length equals 14 residues. The germline V gene has CDR1 KGHSH and CDR2 LQKENI. CDR3 residues: CASSPPDLHNEQFF. Here the CDR3 DNA reads TGTGCCAGCTCACCTCCAGACTTGCACAATGAGCAGTTCTTC.

The table lists this clone with a few counts. Other nucleotide sequences in the sample specify the same CDR3. The chain has TRBV2 and TRBJ2-2, with no clear D. CDR1 and CDR2 from the germline V gene are SNHLY and FYNNEI. The CDR3 is 12 residues long. The germline V and J ends were trimmed by 6 bases and 1 base, with 3 bases remaining between them. The CDR3 sequence: CASRGNTGELFF. As DNA, the CDR3 is TGTGCCAGCAGGGGGAACACCGGGGAGCTGTTTTTT.

The chain recombines TRBV2 with TRBJ2-5; tentative D call: TRBD2 (6 bases). Trimming took off 5 bases at V and 7 bases at J, with 17 bases between the two ends. The germline gives CDR1 SNHLY, CDR2 FYNNEI. This CDR3 spans 14 amino acids. The CDR3: CASSSRLVWATQYF. The CDR3 DNA is TGTGCCAGCAGTTCCAGACTAGTCTGGGCGACCCAGTACTTC. The variable domain in full, with the rest retrieved from reference TRBV2 and TRBJ2-5, is EPEVTQTPSHQVTQMGQEVILRCVPISNHLYFYWYRQILGQKVEFLVSFYNNEISEKSEIFDDQFSVERPDGSNFTLKIRSTKLEDSAMYFCASSSRLVWATQYFGPGTRLLVL.

This chain joins TRBV4-3 and TRBJ2-5, with D tentatively TRBD1 (6 bases). The germline gives CDR1 LGHNA, CDR2 YSLEER. The V and J ends lost 0 bases and 5 bases respectively, with 16 bases between them. The CDR3 runs 16 residues. The chain's CDR3 is CASSQDPGTPGETQYF. CDR3 DNA sequence: TGCGCCAGCAGCCAAGATCCCGGGACACCTGGGGAGACCCAGTACTTC.

The chain links TRBV18 to TRBJ1-5; D is perhaps TRBD1 (5 bases). CDR1 is KGHSH, CDR2 LQKENI, per germline. The ends were cut back, 5 bases at V and 3 bases at J, with 14 bases in the middle. The CDR3 is 15 residues long. The CDR3 is CASSSGPSPNQPQHF. The CDR3 nucleotides are TGTGCCAGCTCATCGGGGCCCTCTCCCAATCAGCCCCAGCATTTT.

On this clone itself: Additional DNA sequences in this sample encode the identical CDR3. The chain links TRBV18 to TRBJ2-3; D remains unclear. The CDR3 sequence is 14 residues long. Germline V gene lookup returns CDR1 KGHSH and CDR2 LQKENI. The germline V and J ends were trimmed by 3 bases and 2 bases, with 9 bases remaining between them. The CDR3 nucleotides are TGTGCCAGCTCACCTCGCCGGTCCACAGATACGCAGTATTTT. It translates to CASSPRRSTDTQYF. Full variable domain (outside the CDR3, taken from reference TRBV18 and TRBJ2-3): NAGVMQNPRHLVRRRGQEARLRCSPMKGHSHVYWYRQLPEEGLKFMVYLQKENIIDESGMPKERFSAEFPKEGPSILRIQQVVRGDSAAYFCASSPRRSTDTQYFGPGTRLTVL.

The J gene is TRBJ1-1, the V gene TRBV2; tentatively, D is TRBD1 (6 bases). The V and J ends lost 10 bases and 1 base respectively, with 16 bases between them. Looked up from germline, CDR1 is SNHLY and CDR2 is FYNNEI. There are 14 residues in the CDR3. This CDR3 reads CATPTGLRNTEAFF. The CDR3 nucleotides are TGTGCCACCCCGACAGGCCTGCGGAACACTGAAGCTTTCTTT.

V usage is TRBV11-1 and J usage is TRBJ2-1; no firm D call. CDR3 length: 15 amino acids. Per germline, CDR1 SGHAT and CDR2 FQDESV (reference sequence). V shed 5 bases and J shed 3 bases, with 14 bases lying between them. The CDR3 here is CASSKGGSLYNEQFF. CDR3 DNA: TGTGCCAGCAGCAAAGGCGGTTCCCTCTACAATGAGCAGTTCTTC.

The chain is built from TRBV28 and TRBJ2-1; TRBD2 matches 7 bases. Germline assignment: CDR1 MDHEN and CDR2 SYDVKM. Trimming cost V 3 bases and J 7 bases; bases outside gene matches: 9. This CDR3 spans 15 amino acids. CDR3 amino acids: CASSLGGRALNEQFF. DNA for the CDR3: TGTGCCAGCAGTTTGGGTGGGAGGGCCTTAAATGAGCAGTTCTTC.

This clone was found a few times. The chain joins TRBV4-1 to TRBJ2-2; 7 positions match TRBD1. Germline CDR1 reads MGHRA; CDR2 reads YSYEKL. There are 14 residues in the CDR3. J lost 4 bases, V lost 6 bases, and 5 bases had no gene match. The CDR3 loop is CASRRGQATGELFF. The DNA of the CDR3 is TGCGCCAGCAGACGCGGACAGGCCACCGGGGAGCTGTTTTTT.

The rearrangement uses TRBV12-5 and TRBJ2-1; 8 bases are a match to TRBD2. This CDR3 has 16 amino acids. CDR1 is LGHNT and CDR2 is FRNRAP in the germline V gene. Germline trimming cut 6 bases from V and 3 bases from J; bases unmatched to any gene: 10. The DNA for the CDR3 is TGTGCTAGTGGCCCTCCCGGGACTAGTTTCTACAATGAGCAGTTCTTC. It yields the protein CASGPPGTSFYNEQFF.

V gene TRBV18 combines with J gene TRBJ1-2, with 7 bases identical to TRBD1. Looked up from germline, CDR1 is KGHSH and CDR2 is LQKENI. After removal of 2 bases from V and 3 bases from J, the junction contained 3 bases not matched to a gene. The CDR3 is 14 residues long. DNA for the CDR3: TGTGCCAGCTCACCAATCGACAGGGACTATGGCTACACCTTC. Protein sequence: CASSPIDRDYGYTF.

This clone was counted a few times. The V gene is TRBV7-9, the J gene TRBJ2-5, with 9 nucleotides matching TRBD1. CDR3 size: 15 residues. After removal of 5 bases from V and 2 bases from J, the junction contained 6 bases not matched to a gene. The V gene's germline CDR1 is SEHNR and CDR2 FQNEAQ (reference sequence). As DNA, the CDR3 is TGTGCCAGCAGCAGACAGGGGGGCGGACAAGAGACCCAGTACTTC. This gives the protein CASSRQGGGQETQYF. Looking up the rest from reference TRBV7-9 and TRBJ2-5 gives the full variable domain: DTGVSQNPRHKITKRGQNVTFRCDPISEHNRLYWYRQTLGQGPEFLTYFQNEAQLEKSRLLSDRFSAERPKGSFSTLEIQRTEQGDSAMYLCASSRQGGGQETQYFGPGTRLLVL.